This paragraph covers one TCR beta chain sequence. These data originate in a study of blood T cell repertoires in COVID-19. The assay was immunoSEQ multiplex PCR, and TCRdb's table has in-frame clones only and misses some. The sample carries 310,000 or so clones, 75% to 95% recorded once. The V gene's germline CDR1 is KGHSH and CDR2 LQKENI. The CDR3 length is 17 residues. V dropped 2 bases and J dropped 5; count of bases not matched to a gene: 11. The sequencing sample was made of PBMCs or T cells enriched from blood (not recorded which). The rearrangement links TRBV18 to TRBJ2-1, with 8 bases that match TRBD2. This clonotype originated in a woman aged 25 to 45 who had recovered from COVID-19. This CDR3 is CASSPNLGAGDHNEQFF. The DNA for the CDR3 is TGTGCCAGCTCACCAAATTTGGGAGCGGGAGATCACAATGAGCAGTTCTTC.